Listed below are T cell receptor beta chains from one sample, sequenced in a study of PD-1 blockade in classical Hodgkin lymphoma. Assay: immunoSEQ multiplex PCR; the TCRdb copy retains only in-frame clones and omits some. This table has 98,000 or so clones, 70% to 90% appearing once. Sequenced here: peripheral blood mononuclear cells (PBMCs), sampled before the second cycle of nivolumab. The receptors originated from a human donor with classical Hodgkin lymphoma. The conserved cysteine and the conserved F or W are not part of the CDR3 here.

v_call: TRBV18
j_call: TRBJ2-3
cdr3_aa: ASSPLPQFPTDTQY

v_call: TRBV5-1
j_call: TRBJ2-1
cdr3_aa: ASSWTSGGYNEQF

v_call: TRBV5-8
j_call: TRBJ1-2
cdr3_aa: ASSRDLPDGHGYT

v_call: TRBV28
j_call: TRBJ2-2
cdr3_aa: ASSTGQGAVGELF

v_call: TRBV10-2
j_call: TRBJ2-1
cdr3_aa: ASTWAGGDNEQF

v_call: TRBV27
j_call: TRBJ2-7
cdr3_aa: ASSLGQGVYEQY

v_call: TRBV7-2
j_call: TRBJ1-4
cdr3_aa: ASSLGVLPNEKLF

v_call: TRBV7-6
j_call: TRBJ2-1
cdr3_aa: ASSSATLAGPYNEQF

v_call: TRBV6-1
j_call: TRBJ2-3
cdr3_aa: ASGKYPRGDTQY

v_call: TRBV5-1
j_call: TRBJ1-4
cdr3_aa: ASSLGGGGEKLF

v_call: TRBV23-1
j_call: TRBJ1-2
cdr3_aa: ASSQHIRNYGYT

v_call: TRBV29-1
j_call: TRBJ2-1
cdr3_aa: SVDGLAGGDYNEQF

v_call: TRBV19
j_call: TRBJ1-3
cdr3_aa: ASTGTTFGNTIY

v_call: TRBV4-1
j_call: TRBJ1-5
cdr3_aa: ASSEDRFHDQPQH

v_call: TRBV19
j_call: TRBJ1-5
cdr3_aa: ASSLSLVGVSNQPQH

v_call: TRBV21-1
j_call: TRBJ2-5
cdr3_aa: ASSNDSRGRMETQY

v_call: TRBV18
j_call: TRBJ1-3
cdr3_aa: ASSPSLSSGNTIY

v_call: TRBV19
j_call: TRBJ1-1
cdr3_aa: ASSIEATGWLSTEAF

v_call: TRBV14
j_call: TRBJ1-2
cdr3_aa: ASSQGAGRKSYGYT

v_call: TRBV5-6
j_call: TRBJ2-3
cdr3_aa: ASSLFVQGVTDTQY

v_call: TRBV27
j_call: TRBJ2-2
cdr3_aa: ASSLRSGGEYTGELF

v_call: TRBV2
j_call: TRBJ1-4
cdr3_aa: ATYAGTGLEKLF

v_call: TRBV11-2
j_call: TRBJ2-1
cdr3_aa: ASSLSWTGPYNEQF

v_call: TRBV7-9
j_call: TRBJ2-1
cdr3_aa: ASSSPGLREQF

v_call: TRBV5-1
j_call: TRBJ2-7
cdr3_aa: ASSLGQSSYEQY

v_call: TRBV5-4
j_call: TRBJ2-6
cdr3_aa: ASSLAASGANVLT

v_call: TRBV5-1
j_call: TRBJ2-7
cdr3_aa: ASSLAGTGSYEQY

v_call: TRBV10-1
j_call: TRBJ2-2
cdr3_aa: ASSVDLNTGELF

v_call: TRBV28
j_call: TRBJ2-1
cdr3_aa: ASSQFIGSYNEQF

v_call: TRBV2
j_call: TRBJ1-1
cdr3_aa: ASSRLANTEAF

v_call: TRBV6-5
j_call: TRBJ1-5
cdr3_aa: ASSSLGQPQH

v_call: TRBV30
j_call: TRBJ1-3
cdr3_aa: AWSETGTRRNTIY

v_call: TRBV6-5
j_call: TRBJ1-5
cdr3_aa: ASSYEGRSNQPQH

v_call: TRBV4-1
j_call: TRBJ1-4
cdr3_aa: ASSQELFELNEKLF

v_call: TRBV18
j_call: TRBJ2-3
cdr3_aa: ASSYLRDSGTDTQY

v_call: TRBV6-5
j_call: TRBJ2-1
cdr3_aa: ASSYGQGGDEQF

v_call: TRBV28
j_call: TRBJ1-5
cdr3_aa: ASKFTYSNQPQH

v_call: TRBV7-9
j_call: TRBJ2-3
cdr3_aa: ASSPGTGRIRTDTQY

v_call: TRBV7-2
j_call: TRBJ2-7
cdr3_aa: ASSKYSLTYEQY

v_call: TRBV5-6
j_call: TRBJ1-1
cdr3_aa: ASSLTRQGGFNTEAF

v_call: TRBV4-1
j_call: TRBJ2-7
cdr3_aa: ASSQLPDSRSYEQY

v_call: TRBV10-3
j_call: TRBJ1-1
cdr3_aa: AISGGERGAGTEAF

v_call: TRBV7-2
j_call: TRBJ2-5
cdr3_aa: ASSQGQGGETQY

v_call: TRBV28
j_call: TRBJ1-4
cdr3_aa: ASSKTGWHVF

v_call: TRBV28
j_call: TRBJ2-6
cdr3_aa: ASIPSSGANVLT

v_call: TRBV5-5
j_call: TRBJ1-1
cdr3_aa: ASSDDDRGLITEAF

v_call: TRBV19
j_call: TRBJ2-7
cdr3_aa: ASSPVWVEEQY

v_call: TRBV7-2
j_call: TRBJ1-4
cdr3_aa: ASSSRNEKLF

v_call: TRBV11-3
j_call: TRBJ2-2
cdr3_aa: ASSLDLVAGDTGELF